This T cell receptor (beta chain) derives from a study of T cells after yellow fever vaccination. Study results and limitations: Researchers cautioned that FACS-sorted repertoires could harbor abundant clonotypes contaminating from the bulk population. Reappearing after the booster were most of the clones from primary vaccination (around 95% CD4, around 90% CD8).

A note on this clonotype: The antigen remains undetermined.

V was pared by 4 bases and J by 10 bases, with 19 bases between. The CDR3 extends over 14 amino acids. A 5'RACE template-switching step, the method used to make TCR cDNA, added a universal primer site and UMIs. TCRdb redid the calling of the 5' RACE reads with MiXCR, one entry per CDR3 protein. The table lists a few hundred thousand distinct CDR3 sequences, approximately 16% of them singletons. V gene TRBV12-3 or TRBV12-4 combines with J gene TRBJ2-5; tentatively, D is TRBD2 (5 bases). This receptor was identified in a man aged 18-30 years who received the YFV17D yellow fever vaccine. The sample was PBMCs, taken around 5 days after the first yellow fever vaccination. CDR3 in DNA: TGTGCCAGCAGTTCCACTGGACTCCCCCAGGTCCAGTACTTC. It translates to CASSSTGLPQVQYF.